A single sample gave rise to the 17 T cell receptor beta chains below, sequenced in a study of shared clonotypes between healthy human individuals. Repertoires were generated with immunoSEQ multiplex PCR, while TCRdb's copy carries only in-frame clones and drops some. The sample records about 1.1 million clones, 70% to 85% being singletons. Sample: memory CD4+ T cells from PBMCs. Subset given: CD45RA-negative fraction. The origin of the receptors is a man aged 18 to 30 in good health. Some clones in this sample may be carry-over from other donors' samples.

In DNA form, the CDR3 reads TGTGCCAGCAGTTTACTTGACAGGGATCTTTATGGCTACACCTTC. This encodes CASSLLDRDLYGYTF. The chain couples TRBV28 to TRBJ1-2, with TRBD1 matching over 7 bases. In germline, CDR1 is MDHEN, CDR2 SYDVKM. There are 15 residues in the CDR3. V was pared by 2 bases and J by 5 bases, with 8 bases of the junction left unmatched.

The V gene is TRBV10-2, the J gene TRBJ1-5, with D tentatively TRBD1 (5 bases). There are 16 residues in the CDR3. Trimming removed 8 bases from V and 6 bases from J, with 23 bases in between. The germline gives CDR1 WSHSY, CDR2 SAAADI. The chain's CDR3 is CASQTIFGGISQPQHF. The CDR3 nucleotides are TGCGCCAGCCAAACAATCTTCGGGGGTATCAGTCAGCCCCAGCATTTT.

CDR3 residues: CASSQPTRATNEKLFF. As DNA, the CDR3 is TGCGCCAGCAGCCAACCGACACGAGCAACTAATGAAAAACTGTTTTTT. The J gene is TRBJ1-4, the V gene TRBV4-1; no definite D call. Germline assignment: CDR1 MGHRA and CDR2 YSYEKL. This CDR3 has 16 amino acids. Trimming removed 2 bases at V and 0 bases at J, with 10 bases between.

The chain links TRBV2 to TRBJ2-3; 8 bases are shared with TRBD2. The CDR3 contains 15 residues. V was clipped by 5 bases and J by 0 bases; unmatched bases: 4. Germline CDR1 SNHLY, CDR2 FYNNEI. This chain's CDR3 is CASSRLAQSTDTQYF. The CDR3 region has the DNA TGTGCCAGCAGTCGACTAGCGCAAAGCACAGATACGCAGTATTTT.

The chain is built from TRBV15 and TRBJ2-7; D not certain. Trimming shortened V by 0 bases and J by 3 bases, and 9 bases separated the two germline ends. Per germline, CDR1 LNHNV and CDR2 YYDKDF (reference sequence). CDR3 length: 14 amino acids. The CDR3: CATSREIGGYEQYF. CDR3 DNA: TGTGCCACCAGCAGAGAAATCGGCGGCTACGAGCAGTACTTC.

The rearrangement uses TRBV28 and TRBJ1-5; 7 positions agree with TRBD1. V trimming: 2 bases; J trimming: 11 bases; junction bases outside the gene matches: 9. Germline CDR1 and CDR2: MDHEN and SYDVKM. The CDR3 consists of 14 residues. CDR3 DNA: TGTGCCAGCAGTTTAATCCAGGGGGGGACGGCCCAGCATTTT. It specifies CASSLIQGGTAQHF. The variable domain in full, with the rest retrieved from reference TRBV28 and TRBJ1-5, is DVKVTQSSRYLVKRTGEKVFLECVQDMDHENMFWYRQDPGLGLRLIYFSYDVKMKEKGDIPEGYSVSREKKERFSLILESASTNQTSMYLCASSLIQGGTAQHFGDGTRLSIL.

This clone was picked up one time. Written as DNA, the CDR3 is TGCGCCAGCAGCTCGGCCGGGGCGGAGACCCAGTACTTC. This encodes CASSSAGAETQYF. The rearrangement joins TRBV5-1 to TRBJ2-5, with D perhaps being TRBD1 or TRBD2 (5 bases each). The V and J ends lost 3 bases and 5 bases respectively, with 11 bases between them. Germline-derived CDR1 and CDR2 are SGHRS and YFSETQ. The CDR3 is 13 residues long.

The chain carries TRBV6-6 and TRBJ2-5, with D tentatively TRBD2 (5 bases). Germline V lookup: CDR1 MNHNY, CDR2 SVGAGI (reference sequence). Trimming removed 7 bases from V and 0 bases from J, with 15 bases in between. The CDR3 spans 15 residues. The CDR3 DNA follows: TGTGCCAGCAAACCCCGCGGGTTGTACCAAGAGACCCAGTACTTC. Amino acid sequence: CASKPRGLYQETQYF.

This chain's CDR3 is CASSETGLAQFF. CDR3 nucleotides: TGTGCCAGCAGCGAAACAGGACTGGCGCAGTTCTTC. V and J are TRBV7-3 and TRBJ2-1; D may correspond to TRBD1 or TRBD2 (5 bases each). Trimming took 5 bases from V and 12 from J, leaving 14 bases between them. Germline CDR1 SGHTA, CDR2 FQGTGA. The CDR3 has 12 amino acids.

The chain employs TRBV14 and TRBJ2-2; 8 bases match TRBD2. Germline CDR1 SGHDN, CDR2 FVKESK. The CDR3 extends over 15 amino acids. The V segment lost 0 bases and the J segment 6 bases; nucleotides outside the gene matches: 3. The CDR3 here is CASSQEEAGAGELFF. The CDR3 DNA reads TGTGCCAGCAGCCAAGAGGAAGCGGGAGCCGGGGAGCTGTTTTTT.

This chain joins TRBV14 and TRBJ1-1; D unresolved. From germline, CDR1 is SGHDN and CDR2 FVKESK. CDR3 length: 13 residues. With 2 bases removed from V and 4 bases from J, the gap between germline ends came to 8 bases. CDR3: CASSQLRATEAFF. CDR3 DNA: TGTGCCAGCAGCCAATTGCGGGCCACTGAAGCTTTCTTT.

The chain links TRBV11-2 to TRBJ2-7, with a weak D call TRBD1 (6 bases). Germline CDR1 reads SGHAT; CDR2 reads FQNNGV. V lost 1 base and J 4 bases, leaving 17 bases between the germline ends. The length of the CDR3 is 16 residues. As DNA, the CDR3 is TGTGCCAGCAGCTTAGGGTCCCAGGGGCCAAATTACGAGCAGTACTTC. Translating gives CASSLGSQGPNYEQYF.

The chain uses TRBV5-6 and TRBJ1-2; D remains unclear. Germline CDR1 is SGHDT and CDR2 is YYEEEE. Trimming cost V 4 bases and J 4 bases, with 11 bases left between them. The CDR3 is 13 residues long. The CDR3 coding sequence is TGTGCCAGCAGCACCGGACGGCCCTATGGCTACACCTTC. This translates into CASSTGRPYGYTF.

The V and J genes are TRBV5-1 and TRBJ2-7; 9 bases map to TRBD2. There are 14 residues in the CDR3. V was pared by 4 bases and J by 3 bases, with 5 bases of the junction left unmatched. Germline-derived CDR1 and CDR2 are SGHRS and YFSETQ. The CDR3 nucleotides are TGCGCCAGCAGCCGACTAGCGGAGAACTACGAGCAGTACTTC. Protein product: CASSRLAENYEQYF.

V is TRBV6-6 and J is TRBJ2-1; no clear D. This CDR3 comprises 13 residues. The V and J ends lost 2 bases and 12 bases respectively, with 14 bases between them. Germline CDR1 and CDR2: MNHNY and SVGAGI (reference sequence). CDR3 protein: CASSYRDISGQFF. The CDR3 coding sequence is TGTGCCAGCAGTTACCGAGACATTTCGGGGCAGTTCTTC.

The J gene is TRBJ1-3, the V gene TRBV5-1; possibly TRBD1 for D (6 bases). Trimming removed 0 bases from V and 4 bases from J, with 14 bases in between. The germline gives CDR1 SGHRS, CDR2 YFSETQ. This CDR3 region has 16 residues. The CDR3 region is CASSLGTGSKGNTIYF. For the CDR3, the DNA is TGCGCCAGCAGCTTGGGAACAGGGTCCAAGGGAAACACCATATATTTT. The whole variable domain, remainder taken from reference TRBV5-1 and TRBJ1-3, is KAGVTQTPRYLIKTRGQQVTLSCSPISGHRSVSWYQQTPGQGLQFLFEYFSETQRNKGNFPGRFSGRQFSNSRSEMNVSTLELGDSALYLCASSLGTGSKGNTIYFGEGSWLTVV.

The gene calls are TRBV5-1 and TRBJ1-2; weak D call: TRBD1 (6 bases). Looked up from germline, CDR1 is SGHRS and CDR2 is YFSETQ. V was clipped by 0 bases and J by 5 bases, with 20 bases between them. The CDR3 consists of 17 residues. CDR3 sequence (DNA): TGCGCCAGCAGCTTGGCAGGGGACGGACAGCTCTCTTATGGCTACACCTTC. This sequence encodes CASSLAGDGQLSYGYTF.